This T cell receptor (beta chain) stems from a study of T cell repertoires in cytomegalovirus infection (dated by TCRdb to about 2019). Study-level background: Recently identified HLA-C-restricted CMV epitopes, whose presentation resists viral immunomodulation, were targeted by peptide stimulations together with well-studied HLA-B-restricted epitopes. Donor HLA type was relevant to the analysis, because carriage of CMV infection together with the matching HLA type was indicated by public TCR beta signatures.

Worth noting for this clonotype: Its target antigen remains unknown. It has no much larger one-base neighbor in the sample; base qualities were not kept.

For this chain, trimming is 0 bases at the V end and 3 bases at the J end, and the number of junction bases without a gene match is 1. The CDR3 contains 15 residues, cysteine and phenylalanine counted. Just the 45-base CDR3 DNA is kept, in frame starting at base 1. Looking up the germline V gene yields CDR1 MNHEY and CDR2 SVGAGI. Overall study results and their limits: The ex vivo response was dominated by HLA-C-restricted CMV-specific TCR beta clonotypes, which also provided the single most frequent clonotype in two of eight donors. Cumulative frequency of public TCR beta family members discriminated carriers of CMV infection plus the relevant HLA type in this cohort and an independent approximately 360-donor cohort.

Instrument used: Illumina HiSeq 1500. In TCRdb, the public reads were trimmed at Q25 with fastp and aligned with MiXCR, with productive beta chains retained. Every distinct CDR3 protein forms one entry, paired with its most common genes and DNA. Recorded for this sample are tens of thousands of distinct CDR3 sequences; 45% to 55% of them occurred a single time. The leading ten clones occupy approximately 93% of the sample. The treatment or condition label for this specimen denotes: in vitro stimulation with specific CMV peptide epitopes to enrich CMV-specific T cells. This sequence uses TRBV6-5 and TRBJ1-4, with 7 bases aligning to TRBD1. The sequences come from CD8+ T cells from cultured PBMCs, collected from culture after CMV antigen stimulation. This clonotype originated in a human donor in good health (CMV status not recorded). Some clones in this sample may be carry-over from other donors' samples. At the DNA level, the sequence is TGTGCCAGCAGTTACTCGGGACAGCCTAATGAAAAACTGTTTTTT. Its translation reads: CASSYSGQPNEKLFF.